These 24 T cell receptor beta chains were sequenced from one sample in a study of blood T cell repertoires in COVID-19. Sequencing used immunoSEQ multiplex PCR; TCRdb keeps in-frame clones, though not all of them. The sample has a few hundred thousand clones, over 75% seen once. Input material: PBMCs or T cells enriched from blood (not recorded which). The receptors originated from a man aged 25-40 years who had recovered from COVID-19.

CDR3 loop: CASSGDRVFYNEQFF. DNA for the CDR3: TGTGCCAGCAGCGGGGACAGGGTGTTTTACAATGAGCAGTTCTTC. This chain links TRBV7-2 with TRBJ2-1; 9 positions match TRBD1. CDR3 length: 15 amino acids. V shed 5 bases, J shed 4 bases, and the junction held 6 bases outside the gene matches. The germline V gene has CDR1 SGHTA and CDR2 FQGNSA.

This chain joins TRBV9 and TRBJ2-5, with 11 bases aligning to TRBD2. The V gene end was trimmed by 4 bases and the J gene end by 2 bases; junction bases not matched to a gene: 4. Germline CDR1 SGDLS, CDR2 YYNGEE. The CDR3 contains 15 residues. CDR3 sequence reads: CASSLLAGAQETQYF. The CDR3, as DNA: TGTGCCAGCAGCTTACTAGCGGGGGCTCAAGAGACCCAGTACTTC.

On this clone: The junction and the germline gene differ at one end; a read error may be behind it. The gene calls are TRBV18 and TRBJ2-1; D is perhaps TRBD2 (6 bases). Germline values: CDR1 KGHSH, CDR2 LQKENI. CDR3 size: 14 residues. The CDR3 DNA reads as TGTGCCAGCTCACCGGGACGGGAGTACATTGAGCAGTTCTTC. Protein: CASSPGREYIEQFF.

The chain links TRBV11-2 to TRBJ2-3, with no clear D. Germline V lookup: CDR1 SGHAT, CDR2 FQNNGV. This CDR3 region has 14 residues. V dropped 3 bases and J dropped 1 base, with 8 bases sitting between them. The CDR3 DNA reads TGTGCCAGCAGCTTGTCCAGGCGCACAGATACGCAGTATTTT. This gives the protein CASSLSRRTDTQYF.

The chain's CDR3 is CASSARGAQETQYF. CDR3 bases: TGTGCCAGCAGCGCGCGGGGGGCCCAAGAGACCCAGTACTTC. V is TRBV9 and J is TRBJ2-5, with 8 bases fitting TRBD2. Unmatched junction bases numbered 2, after V lost 3 bases and J lost 1 base. The CDR3 length is 14 residues. CDR1 is SGDLS and CDR2 is YYNGEE in the germline V gene.

The chain uses TRBV6-2 or TRBV6-3 and TRBJ1-2; no clear D. Trimming took off 5 bases at V and 3 bases at J, with 19 bases between the two ends. CDR1 and CDR2 from the germline V gene are MNHEY and SVGEGT. The CDR3 is 16 amino acids. In DNA form, the CDR3 reads TGTGCCAGCAGTAGACTCCTGCGGTCGGATCACTATGGCTACACCTTC. Translating gives CASSRLLRSDHYGYTF.

V is TRBV30 and J is TRBJ2-7; 7 bases map to TRBD1. The CDR3 has 15 amino acids. Germline CDR1 and CDR2: GTSNPN and SVGIG (reference sequence). V shed 1 base, J shed 2 bases, and the junction held 8 bases outside the gene matches. DNA of the CDR3: TGTGCCTGGAGTGGCTACAGGGGCACGGCCTACGAGCAGTACTTC. Translating it yields CAWSGYRGTAYEQYF.

This sequence joins TRBV30 and TRBJ1-2; no reliable D call. Trimming stripped 8 bases from V and 8 bases from J, with 21 bases between. In germline, CDR1 is GTSNPN, CDR2 SVGIG (reference sequence). The CDR3 has 13 residues. CDR3 region: CALVGRNGRGYTF. CDR3 bases: TGTGCCCTGGTCGGCAGGAATGGCCGAGGCTACACCTTC.

For this clone: Other DNA sequences within the sample encode an identical CDR3. The chain recombines TRBV19 with TRBJ1-5; tentatively, D is TRBD1 (5 bases). CDR3 length equals 12 residues. With 8 bases removed from V and 4 bases from J, the gap between germline ends came to 9 bases. In germline, CDR1 is LNHDA, CDR2 SQIVND (reference sequence). CDR3 protein: CASRQPNQPQHF. CDR3 nucleotide sequence: TGTGCCAGTCGACAGCCGAATCAGCCCCAGCATTTT.

The gene calls are TRBV27 and TRBJ2-7, with a tentative D call TRBD2 (5 bases). The V gene lost 5 bases and the J gene lost 2 bases, with 13 bases spanning the gap. The CDR3 is 14 residues long. Germline V gives CDR1 MNHEY, CDR2 SMNVEV (reference sequence). CDR3 region: CASSPRGGPYEQYF. The CDR3 DNA reads TGTGCCAGCAGTCCTCGGGGTGGTCCCTACGAGCAGTACTTC.

V gene TRBV27 combines with J gene TRBJ1-1; D ambiguous. V was clipped by 1 base and J by 4 bases, with 13 bases between them. Germline loops: CDR1 MNHEY, CDR2 SMNVEV (reference sequence). CDR3 length equals 15 residues. The CDR3 sequence is CASSLYGVPGTEAFF. CDR3 DNA: TGTGCCAGCAGTTTATACGGGGTCCCAGGCACTGAAGCTTTCTTT.

This rearrangement joins TRBV18 to TRBJ1-5, with D maybe TRBD1 (5 bases). Germline V gives CDR1 KGHSH, CDR2 LQKENI. V was trimmed by 6 bases and J by 6 bases, leaving 12 bases between them. This CDR3 contains 13 residues. Here the CDR3 DNA reads TGTGCCAGCTCGCGTGGGGCCACTCAGCCCCAGCATTTT. It encodes CASSRGATQPQHF.

The chain uses TRBV11-2 and TRBJ1-1; D gene uncertain. The germline V and J ends were trimmed by 2 bases and 1 base, with 11 bases remaining between them. In germline, CDR1 is SGHAT, CDR2 FQNNGV. CDR3 size: 15 residues. The CDR3 spells CASSLSGTTNTEAFF. CDR3 nucleotides: TGTGCCAGCAGCTTATCAGGAACCACGAACACTGAAGCTTTCTTT.

The V and J genes are TRBV11-2 and TRBJ2-7; tentative D call: TRBD1 (6 bases). Germline V gene data show CDR1 as SGHAT and CDR2 as FQNNGV. This CDR3 comprises 15 residues. Trimming left V 6 bases short and J 3 bases short, with 18 bases between. The CDR3 sequence: CASRSPRDNNYEQYF. The CDR3 region has the DNA TGTGCCAGCAGATCCCCCCGGGACAATAACTACGAGCAGTACTTC.

The chain couples TRBV6-4 to TRBJ2-1, with D tentatively TRBD2 (5 bases). Trimming stripped 4 bases from V and 0 bases from J, with 10 bases between. CDR3 length equals 15 residues. Germline CDR1 MRHNA, CDR2 SNTAGT. Here the CDR3 reads CASSVEGDSYNEQFF. CDR3 DNA sequence: TGTGCCAGCAGTGTCGAGGGAGACTCCTACAATGAGCAGTTCTTC.

The chain employs TRBV30 and TRBJ2-5; a possible D gene is TRBD1 (5 bases). The germline V gene has CDR1 GTSNPN and CDR2 SVGIG (reference sequence). V lost 4 bases and J 3 bases, leaving 15 bases between the germline ends. The CDR3 length is 14 residues. CDR3 amino acids: CAWKRAGQKETQYF. In nucleotides, the CDR3 is TGTGCCTGGAAACGGGCAGGGCAAAAAGAGACCCAGTACTTC.

This clone was detected only once. The chain couples TRBV10-3 to TRBJ1-5; D is perhaps TRBD1 (6 bases). Germline values: CDR1 ENHRY, CDR2 SYGVKD. V was shortened by 2 bases and J by 6 bases, with 11 bases between the two germline ends. CDR3 length equals 14 residues. In nucleotides, the CDR3 is TGTGCCATCAGTGAGGTACAGGGTAGTCAGCCCCAGCATTTT. Translated, it gives CAISEVQGSQPQHF.

Regarding this clone: Additional DNA sequences in this sample encode the identical CDR3. The V gene is TRBV3-1 (or the pseudogene TRBV3-2), the J gene TRBJ2-7, with 9 bases that match TRBD1. The V and J ends lost 0 bases and 5 bases, in that order; junction bases with no gene match: 8. Germline loops: CDR1 LGHDT, CDR2 YNNKEL (reference sequence). CDR3 length: 16 residues. CDR3 in amino acids: CASSQDLGTGSHEQYF. CDR3 bases: TGTGCCAGCAGCCAAGATCTCGGGACAGGGTCCCACGAGCAGTACTTC.

The chain employs TRBV6-5 and TRBJ1-2; D unclear. Germline CDR1 is MNHEY and CDR2 is SVGAGI. V was cut by 5 bases and J by 4 bases, with 11 bases left in between. This CDR3 contains 13 residues. CDR3 region: CASSRGRVYGYTF. The CDR3 DNA sequence: TGTGCCAGCAGTAGAGGGCGGGTCTATGGCTACACCTTC.

V is TRBV19 and J is TRBJ2-3; D not certain. This CDR3 is built from 13 residues. Germline lookup yields CDR1 LNHDA and CDR2 SQIVND (reference sequence). Trimming took 9 bases from V and 5 from J, leaving 15 bases between them. The CDR3 DNA is TGTGCCAGCGCTTGGGCGCTGGGAGATACGCAGTATTTT. This translates into CASAWALGDTQYF.

V usage is TRBV10-3 and J usage is TRBJ1-1, with TRBD1 matching 7 bases. CDR1 is ENHRY and CDR2 is SYGVKD in the germline V gene. The CDR3 sequence is 14 residues long. Unmatched junction bases numbered 7, after V lost 6 bases and J lost 3 bases. CDR3 in DNA: TGTGCCATCAGCCAGCAGGGGGTTGACACTGAAGCTTTCTTT. Translation: CAISQQGVDTEAFF.

The chain couples TRBV11-2 to TRBJ2-3; D is possibly TRBD2 (5 bases). The V and J ends lost 4 bases and 2 bases respectively, with 13 bases between them. This CDR3 is 15 amino acids long. The V gene's germline CDR1 is SGHAT and CDR2 FQNNGV. CDR3 DNA: TGTGCCAGCAGCTCGCCGGGCCGGGACACAGATACGCAGTATTTT. As protein: CASSSPGRDTDTQYF.

This clone appeared a few times. J is TRBJ1-6 and V is TRBV6-5, with D unclear. The CDR3 runs to 12 residues. In germline, CDR1 is MNHEY, CDR2 SVGAGI. V was cut by 2 bases and J by 7 bases, with 3 bases left in between. CDR3 amino acids: CASSYPNSPLHF. CDR3 sequence (DNA): TGTGCCAGCAGTTACCCAAATTCACCCCTCCACTTT.

This chain uses TRBV7-2 with TRBJ2-7; 8 nucleotides agree with TRBD1. V was clipped by 0 bases and J by 7 bases; unmatched bases: 20. From germline, CDR1 is SGHTA and CDR2 FQGNSA. The CDR3 is 19 amino acids. DNA of the CDR3: TGTGCCAGCAGCTTAGCGACGTGGCGTGACAGGGGATATCTTTTGGAGCAGTACTTC. Translated: CASSLATWRDRGYLLEQYF. Drawing the rest from reference TRBV7-2 and TRBJ2-7, the complete variable domain is GAGVSQSPSNKVTEKGKDVELRCDPISGHTALYWYRQSLGQGLEFLIYFQGNSAPDKSGLPSDRFSAERTGGSVSTLTIQRTQQEDSAVYLCASSLATWRDRGYLLEQYFGPGTRLTVT.